This TCR beta chain was sequenced during a study of blood T cells in healthy people across ages. Study-level results: Estimates of total diversity, which came from one million sequenced T cells, were considered to be underestimates. Both higher diversity and more naive CD4+ cells marked long-lived donors when set against aged donors. Donor CMV status, an unknown factor, possibly confounded changes in expanded clonotypes.

Comments on this clonotype: Antigen: not known.

A second roughly 6 to 12 cycle PCR used barcoded and J-beta primers. MiXCR was run by TCRdb on the 5' RACE reads, yielding one entry per CDR3 protein. The data show over a million distinct CDR3 sequences, approximately 42% seen once. Germline lookup yields CDR1 PRHDT and CDR2 FYEKMQ (reference sequence). CDR3 length equals 18 residues. V shed 4 bases and J shed 3 bases, with 24 bases lying between them. Samples each had at least 5 micrograms of total RNA extracted. Sample: blood. The receptor was derived from a woman aged 18-30 years in good health. The chain has TRBV13 and TRBJ2-5; D is tentatively TRBD1 or TRBD2 (5 bases each). This chain's CDR3 is CASSSIGFGGTNEETQYF. The CDR3 DNA reads as TGTGCCAGCAGCTCCATAGGGTTTGGGGGAACTAACGAAGAGACCCAGTACTTC.